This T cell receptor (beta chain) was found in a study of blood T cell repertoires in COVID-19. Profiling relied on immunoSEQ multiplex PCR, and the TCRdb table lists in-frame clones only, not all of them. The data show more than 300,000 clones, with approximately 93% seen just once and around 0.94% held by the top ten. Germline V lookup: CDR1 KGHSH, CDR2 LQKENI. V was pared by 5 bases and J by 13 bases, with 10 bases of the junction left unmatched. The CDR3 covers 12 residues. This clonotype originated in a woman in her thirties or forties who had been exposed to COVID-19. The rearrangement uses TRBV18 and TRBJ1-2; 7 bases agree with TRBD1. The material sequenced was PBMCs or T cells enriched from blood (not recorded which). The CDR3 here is CASSIGTETSTF. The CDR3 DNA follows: TGTGCCAGCTCAATCGGGACAGAGACCAGCACCTTC.